A single sample gave rise to the 11 T cell receptor beta chains below, sequenced in a study of human T cells and chemical hapten exposure. TCRdb re-called the RACE reads through MiXCR, storing one row per CDR3 protein. Of some 38,000 distinct CDR3 sequences in the sample, 6.5% to 8% were seen once. Indicated time point: pre-sensitization, week 0. Treatment in this sample: therapeutic diphenylcyclopropenone sensitization with weekly scalp DPC. The source was whole blood, collected in connection with sensitization to the hapten diphenylcyclopropenone (DPC). Receptors were obtained from a woman aged 45-65 years with alopecia areata. Some clones in this sample may be carry-over from other donors' samples.

At least ten counts were recorded for this clonotype. This sequence joins TRBV20-1 and TRBJ1-1; 11 bases line up with TRBD1. CDR1 DFQATT and CDR2 SNEGSKA come from the germline V gene (reference sequence). CDR3 size: 13 residues. Trimming removed 6 bases from V and 5 bases from J; junction bases left unmatched: 5. The DNA for the CDR3 is TGCAGTGCACGGACAGGGGGCGAGACTGAAGCTTTCTTT. Amino acid sequence: CSARTGGETEAFF.

This clonotype was counted many times. The chain joins TRBV6-2 or TRBV6-3 to TRBJ2-4; 9 bases fit TRBD1. The CDR3 spans 18 residues. Germline V gene data show CDR1 as MNHEY and CDR2 as SVGEGT. V lost 4 bases to trimming and J lost 3 bases; unmatched junction nucleotides: 13. CDR3 bases: TGTGCCAGCAGTTCCCGGGGGGACAGGGCTCGGAGCAAAAACATTCAGTACTTC. This translates into CASSSRGDRARSKNIQYF.

This clonotype was detected many times. The chain uses TRBV18 and TRBJ1-1; D possibly corresponds to TRBD1 (6 bases). With 5 bases removed from V and 0 bases from J, the gap between germline ends came to 16 bases. CDR1 KGHSH and CDR2 LQKENI come from the germline V gene. The CDR3 extends over 16 amino acids. The DNA for the CDR3 is TGTGCCAGCTCATTTCGAATGGACAGCATGAACACTGAAGCTTTCTTT. Translation gives CASSFRMDSMNTEAFF.

The table lists this clonotype with many counts. The rearrangement joins TRBV29-1 to TRBJ2-5; possibly TRBD2 for D (7 bases). The CDR3 totals 13 residues. Germline V gene data show CDR1 as SQVTM and CDR2 as ANQGSEA. V dropped 8 bases and J dropped 4 bases, with 17 bases sitting between them. CDR3 in amino acids: CSLGGGEAETQYF. The CDR3 DNA sequence: TGCAGCCTAGGGGGGGGCGAAGCAGAGACCCAGTACTTC.

The table lists this clonotype with many counts. The chain is built from TRBV27 and TRBJ2-2; 12 bases line up with TRBD2. Trimming at V came to 5 bases and at J to 5 bases, leaving 12 bases not matched to a gene. The CDR3 consists of 18 residues. Germline loops: CDR1 MNHEY, CDR2 SMNVEV (reference sequence). The CDR3 spells CASSPRLAGVAGTGELFF. The CDR3 DNA reads TGTGCCAGCAGTCCGAGACTAGCGGGAGTCGCTGGTACCGGGGAGCTGTTTTTT.

This clonotype occurred many times. V gene TRBV18 combines with J gene TRBJ1-3; D not resolved. V lost 3 bases to trimming and J lost 2 bases, with 11 bases between them. Germline V gene data show CDR1 as KGHSH and CDR2 as LQKENI. The CDR3 length is 15 residues. The CDR3 spells CASSPVTDAGNTIYF. CDR3 nucleotides: TGTGCCAGCTCACCTGTTACAGACGCTGGAAACACCATATATTTT.

This clonotype was seen ten or more times. The chain joins TRBV11-2 to TRBJ1-5; D gene ambiguous. Trimming took off 4 bases at V and 9 bases at J, with 13 bases between the two ends. Germline lookup yields CDR1 SGHAT and CDR2 FQNNGV. The CDR3 runs to 13 residues. The CDR3 here is CASSSRRRPPQHF. The CDR3 nucleotides read TGTGCCAGCAGCTCCAGGCGTAGGCCGCCCCAGCATTTT.

This clonotype came up many times. The V call is TRBV10-1, the J call TRBJ2-5; the D gene is possibly TRBD2 (6 bases). The CDR3 runs to 14 residues. CDR1 and CDR2 from the germline V gene are WNHNN and SYGVQD (reference sequence). V gave up 9 bases and J gave up 0 bases, with 14 bases separating them. CDR3 sequence (DNA): TGCGCCAGTACGCCGGGAGCTTACCAAGAGACCCAGTACTTC. Its translation is CASTPGAYQETQYF.

The rearrangement joins TRBV7-2 to TRBJ2-1; the match to TRBD2 covers 11 bases. The germline V gene has CDR1 SGHTA and CDR2 FQGNSA. V lost 1 base, J lost 6 bases, and 5 bases stayed unmatched. CDR3 length: 16 amino acids. As DNA, the CDR3 is TGTGCCAGCAGCTTAGATATAGCGGGAGGGCGCAATGAGCAGTTCTTC. As protein: CASSLDIAGGRNEQFF.

This clonotype was seen ten or more times. V usage is TRBV20-1 and J usage is TRBJ1-6; 7 bases are shared with TRBD1. The V segment lost 2 bases and the J segment 9 bases; nucleotides outside the gene matches: 7. This CDR3 contains 14 residues. CDR1 is DFQATT and CDR2 is SNEGSKA in the germline V gene (reference sequence). CDR3 DNA: TGCAGTGCTAGAAAAACGACAGGGTCTTCACCCCTCCACTTT. Translation gives CSARKTTGSSPLHF.

Ten or more counts support this clonotype. V and J are TRBV7-2 and TRBJ2-3; perhaps D is TRBD1 or TRBD2 (5 bases each). Deletions cut 5 bases from V and 6 bases from J, with 15 bases between. CDR1 is SGHTA and CDR2 is FQGNSA in the germline V gene. CDR3 length: 14 residues. CDR3 protein: CASSLSEGRDTQYF. The CDR3 DNA reads as TGTGCCAGCAGCCTCAGTGAGGGGCGTGATACGCAGTATTTT.